This entry is about one T cell receptor beta chain. Its antigen is as yet unknown. Trimming shortened V by 3 bases and J by 7 bases, and 9 bases separated the two germline ends. The CDR3 is made up of 12 amino acids. Germline CDR1 and CDR2: SNHLY and FYNNEI. The PCR contained 60 Vbeta and 13 Jbeta primers. TCRdb's table, derived via immunoSEQ multiplex PCR, lists solely in-frame clones and lacks some. The sample has some 150,000 clones, 70% to 80% seen once. This sample is drawn from a study of cytomegalovirus exposure and HLA in healthy donors. Findings of the study overall: Common viral pathogens (according to a later analysis) appeared linked to several of the most significant clusters.

The rearrangement links TRBV2 to TRBJ1-1; D is ambiguous. Sequencing was carried out using PBMCs. The clonotype originates from a human donor in good health. CDR3 bases: TGTGCCAGCAGTGACATCAGTCTTGAAGCTTTCTTT. Translated, it gives CASSDISLEAFF.